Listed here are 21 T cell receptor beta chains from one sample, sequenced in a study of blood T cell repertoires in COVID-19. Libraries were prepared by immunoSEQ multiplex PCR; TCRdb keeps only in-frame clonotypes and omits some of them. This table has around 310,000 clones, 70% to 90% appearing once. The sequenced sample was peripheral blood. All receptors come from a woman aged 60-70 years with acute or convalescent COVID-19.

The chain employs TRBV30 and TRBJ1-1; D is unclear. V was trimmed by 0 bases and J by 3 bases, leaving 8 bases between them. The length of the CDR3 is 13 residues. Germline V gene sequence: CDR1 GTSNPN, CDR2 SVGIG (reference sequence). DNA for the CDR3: TGTGCCTGGAGTGTACTGCTCCACACTGAAGCTTTCTTT. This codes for CAWSVLLHTEAFF.

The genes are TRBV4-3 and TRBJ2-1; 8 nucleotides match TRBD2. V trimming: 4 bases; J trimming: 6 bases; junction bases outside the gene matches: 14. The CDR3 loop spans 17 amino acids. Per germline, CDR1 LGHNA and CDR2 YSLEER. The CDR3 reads CASSPASRPGGVNEQFF. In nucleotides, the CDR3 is TGCGCCAGCAGCCCGGCCTCGCGACCGGGGGGGGTCAATGAGCAGTTCTTC.

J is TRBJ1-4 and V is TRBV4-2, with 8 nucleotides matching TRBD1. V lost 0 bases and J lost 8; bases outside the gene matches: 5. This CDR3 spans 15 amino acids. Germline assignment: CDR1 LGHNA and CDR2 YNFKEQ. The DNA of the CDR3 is TGTGCCAGCAGCCAAGAGAGACAGGGGAACGAAAAACTGTTTTTT. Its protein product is CASSQERQGNEKLFF.

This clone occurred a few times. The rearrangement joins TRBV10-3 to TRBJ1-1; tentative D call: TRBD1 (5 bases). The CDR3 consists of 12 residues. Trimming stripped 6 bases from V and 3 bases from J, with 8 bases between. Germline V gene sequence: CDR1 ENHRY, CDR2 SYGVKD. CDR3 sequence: CAISGGDTEAFF. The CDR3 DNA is TGTGCCATCAGCGGGGGGGACACTGAAGCTTTCTTT.

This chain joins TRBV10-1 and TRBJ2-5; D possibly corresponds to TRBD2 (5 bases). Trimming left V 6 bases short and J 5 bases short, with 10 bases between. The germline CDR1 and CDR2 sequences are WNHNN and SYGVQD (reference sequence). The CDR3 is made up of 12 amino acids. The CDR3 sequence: CASRGSGETQYF. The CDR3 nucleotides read TGCGCCAGCAGAGGAAGCGGCGAGACCCAGTACTTC.

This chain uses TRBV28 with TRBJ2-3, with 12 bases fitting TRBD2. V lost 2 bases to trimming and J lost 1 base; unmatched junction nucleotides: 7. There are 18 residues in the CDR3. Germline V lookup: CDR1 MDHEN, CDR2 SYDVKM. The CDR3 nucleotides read TGTGCCAGCAGTTTACGAACTAGCGGGAGGACGGGCACAGATACGCAGTATTTT. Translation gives CASSLRTSGRTGTDTQYF.

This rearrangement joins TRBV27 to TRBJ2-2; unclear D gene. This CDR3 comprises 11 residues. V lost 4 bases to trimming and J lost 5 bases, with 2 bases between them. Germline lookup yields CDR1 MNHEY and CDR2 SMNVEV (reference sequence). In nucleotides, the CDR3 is TGTGCCAGCAGTTCTACCGGGGAGCTGTTTTTT. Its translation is CASSSTGELFF.

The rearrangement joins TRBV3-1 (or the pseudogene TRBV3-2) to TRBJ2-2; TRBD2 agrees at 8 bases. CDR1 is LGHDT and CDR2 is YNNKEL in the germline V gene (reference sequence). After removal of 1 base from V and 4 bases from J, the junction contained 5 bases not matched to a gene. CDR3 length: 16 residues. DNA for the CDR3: TGTGCCAGCAGCCAAGTCGAGCGGGGGATCACCGGGGAGCTGTTTTTT. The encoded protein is CASSQVERGITGELFF.

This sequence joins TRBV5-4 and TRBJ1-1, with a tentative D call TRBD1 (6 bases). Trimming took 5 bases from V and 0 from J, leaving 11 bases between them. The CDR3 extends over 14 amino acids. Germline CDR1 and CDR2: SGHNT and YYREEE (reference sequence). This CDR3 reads CASSLGHLNTEAFF. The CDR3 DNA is TGTGCCAGCAGTCTGGGACATTTGAACACTGAAGCTTTCTTT.

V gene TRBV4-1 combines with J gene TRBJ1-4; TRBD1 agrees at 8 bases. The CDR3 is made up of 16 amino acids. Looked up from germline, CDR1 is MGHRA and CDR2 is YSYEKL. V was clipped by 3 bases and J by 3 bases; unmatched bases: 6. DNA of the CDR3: TGCGCCAGCAGCCATGCGACAGGGGCGCCTAATGAAAAACTGTTTTTT. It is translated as CASSHATGAPNEKLFF.

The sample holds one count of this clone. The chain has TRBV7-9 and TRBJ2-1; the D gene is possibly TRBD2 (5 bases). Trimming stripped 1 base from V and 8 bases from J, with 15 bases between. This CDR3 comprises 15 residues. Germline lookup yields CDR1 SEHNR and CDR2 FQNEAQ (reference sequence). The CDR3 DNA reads TGTGCCAGCAGCTTAGGTGGCCTAGCAAGAGATGAGCAGTTCTTC. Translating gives CASSLGGLARDEQFF.

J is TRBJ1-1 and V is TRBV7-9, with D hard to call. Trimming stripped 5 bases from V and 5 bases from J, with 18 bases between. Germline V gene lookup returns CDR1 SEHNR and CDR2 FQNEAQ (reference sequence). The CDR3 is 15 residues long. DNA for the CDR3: TGTGCCAGCAGCGCCGGCTCGGGAGGGTGGACTGAAGCTTTCTTT. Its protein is CASSAGSGGWTEAFF.

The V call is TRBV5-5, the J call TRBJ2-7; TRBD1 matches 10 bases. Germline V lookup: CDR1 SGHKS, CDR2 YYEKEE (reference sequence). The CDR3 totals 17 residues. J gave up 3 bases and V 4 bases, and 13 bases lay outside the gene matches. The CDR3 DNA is TGTGCCAGCAGCCGTTCCTATAGGGGACAGGGGTTCTACGAGCAGTACTTC. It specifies CASSRSYRGQGFYEQYF. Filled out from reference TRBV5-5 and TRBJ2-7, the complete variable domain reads DAGVTQSPTHLIKTRGQQVTLRCSPISGHKSVSWYQQVLGQGPQFIFQYYEKEERGRGNFPDRFSARQFPNYSSELNVNALLLGDSALYLCASSRSYRGQGFYEQYFGPGTRLTVT.

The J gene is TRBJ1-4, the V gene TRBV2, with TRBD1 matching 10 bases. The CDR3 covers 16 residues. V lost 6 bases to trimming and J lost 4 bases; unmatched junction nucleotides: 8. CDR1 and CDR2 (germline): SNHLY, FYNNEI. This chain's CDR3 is CASSPRDRGFNEKLFF. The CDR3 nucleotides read TGTGCCAGCAGCCCCCGGGACAGGGGTTTTAATGAAAAACTGTTTTTT.

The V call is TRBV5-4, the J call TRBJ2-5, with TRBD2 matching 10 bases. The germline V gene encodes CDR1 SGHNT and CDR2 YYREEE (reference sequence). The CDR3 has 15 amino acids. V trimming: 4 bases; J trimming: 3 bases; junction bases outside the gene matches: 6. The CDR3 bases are TGTGCCAGCAGCACCGTAGCGGGGGGAAAAGAGACCCAGTACTTC. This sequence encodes CASSTVAGGKETQYF.

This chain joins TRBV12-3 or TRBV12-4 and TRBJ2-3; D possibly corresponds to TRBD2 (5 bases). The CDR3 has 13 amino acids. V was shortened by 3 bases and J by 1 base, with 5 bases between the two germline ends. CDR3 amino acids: CASSFGGTDTQYF. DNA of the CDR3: TGTGCCAGCAGTTTCGGGGGCACAGATACGCAGTATTTT.

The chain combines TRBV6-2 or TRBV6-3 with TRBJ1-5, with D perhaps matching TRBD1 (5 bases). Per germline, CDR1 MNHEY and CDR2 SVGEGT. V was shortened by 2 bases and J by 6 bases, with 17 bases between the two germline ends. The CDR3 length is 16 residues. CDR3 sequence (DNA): TGTGCCAGCAGTTACCATCGAGCAGGGCCCCCTCAGCCCCAGCATTTT. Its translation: CASSYHRAGPPQPQHF.

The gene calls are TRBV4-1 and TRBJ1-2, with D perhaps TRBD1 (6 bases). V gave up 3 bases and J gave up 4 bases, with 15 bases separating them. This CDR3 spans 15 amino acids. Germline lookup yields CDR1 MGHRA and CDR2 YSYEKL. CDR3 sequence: CASSHENQGSYGYTF. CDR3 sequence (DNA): TGCGCCAGCAGCCACGAAAACCAGGGGAGCTATGGCTACACCTTC.

The CDR3 bases are TGCAGTGCTAGTTCGGGGACTTACGAGCAGTACTTC. Amino acid sequence: CSASSGTYEQYF. The rearrangement links TRBV20-1 to TRBJ2-7; D is perhaps TRBD2 (6 bases). Germline lookup yields CDR1 DFQATT and CDR2 SNEGSKA (reference sequence). V dropped 3 bases and J dropped 4 bases, with 10 bases sitting between them. This CDR3 is 12 amino acids long.

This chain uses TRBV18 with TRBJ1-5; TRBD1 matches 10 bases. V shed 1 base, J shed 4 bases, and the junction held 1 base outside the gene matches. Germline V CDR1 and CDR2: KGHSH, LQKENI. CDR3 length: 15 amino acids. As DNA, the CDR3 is TGTGCCAGCTCACCACGGGGACAGGGGAATCAGCCCCAGCATTTT. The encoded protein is CASSPRGQGNQPQHF. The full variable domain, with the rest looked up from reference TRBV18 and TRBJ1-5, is NAGVMQNPRHLVRRRGQEARLRCSPMKGHSHVYWYRQLPEEGLKFMVYLQKENIIDESGMPKERFSAEFPKEGPSILRIQQVVRGDSAAYFCASSPRGQGNQPQHFGDGTRLSIL.

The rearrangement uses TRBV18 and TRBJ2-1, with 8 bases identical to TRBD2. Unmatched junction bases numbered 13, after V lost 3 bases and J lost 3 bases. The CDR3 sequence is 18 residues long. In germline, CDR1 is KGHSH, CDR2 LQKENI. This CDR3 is CASSPAVPSGLNYNEQFF. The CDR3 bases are TGTGCCAGCTCACCCGCCGTGCCTAGCGGGTTAAACTACAATGAGCAGTTCTTC. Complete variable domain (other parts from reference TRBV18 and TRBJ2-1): NAGVMQNPRHLVRRRGQEARLRCSPMKGHSHVYWYRQLPEEGLKFMVYLQKENIIDESGMPKERFSAEFPKEGPSILRIQQVVRGDSAAYFCASSPAVPSGLNYNEQFFGPGTRLTVL.